Presented here are 17 T cell receptor beta chains from one specimen sequenced in a study of control samples from healthy donors and cancer patients. Profiled with immunoSEQ multiplex PCR; TCRdb holds only in-frame clones, not every one. The sample holds over 60,000 clones, about 87% seen once. The sample comprised PBMCs. The source is a woman aged 60-75 years with head and neck cancer.

The chain has TRBV4-1 and TRBJ2-1; TRBD2 agrees at 13 bases. The V gene end was trimmed by 4 bases and the J gene end by 0 bases; junction bases not matched to a gene: 3. The CDR3 length is 17 residues. Germline CDR1 MGHRA, CDR2 YSYEKL. The CDR3 DNA follows: TGCGCCAGCAGCCCGGGACTAGCGGGGAGCTCCTACAATGAGCAGTTCTTC. Translated: CASSPGLAGSSYNEQFF.

The chain recombines TRBV18 with TRBJ2-2; D is possibly TRBD1 (5 bases). Germline V gene lookup returns CDR1 KGHSH and CDR2 LQKENI. CDR3 length equals 16 residues. Trimming stripped 0 bases from V and 2 bases from J, with 10 bases between. The CDR3 loop reads CASSPPGPRNTGELFF. CDR3 bases: TGTGCCAGCTCACCACCGGGGCCGAGAAACACCGGGGAGCTGTTTTTT.

This rearrangement joins TRBV25-1 to TRBJ2-2; D uncertain. The germline CDR1 and CDR2 sequences are MGHDK and SYGVNS. CDR3 size: 14 residues. The germline V and J ends were trimmed by 6 bases and 3 bases, with 11 bases remaining between them. The CDR3 region has the DNA TGTGCCAGCAGAGACACCACGGACACCGGGGAGCTGTTTTTT. It specifies CASRDTTDTGELFF.

This chain links TRBV19 with TRBJ1-1, with a tentative D call TRBD1 (6 bases). V was clipped by 4 bases and J by 7 bases, with 16 bases between them. Germline-derived CDR1 and CDR2 are LNHDA and SQIVND (reference sequence). There are 14 residues in the CDR3. CDR3 in DNA: TGTGCCAGTAGTACCCGGGGGGGCGGTGGTGAAGCTTTCTTT. It is translated as CASSTRGGGGEAFF. Drawing the rest from reference TRBV19 and TRBJ1-1, the complete variable domain is DGGITQSPKYLFRKEGQNVTLSCEQNLNHDAMYWYRQDPGQGLRLIYYSQIVNDFQKGDIAEGYSVSREKKESFPLTVTSAQKNPTAFYLCASSTRGGGGEAFFGQGTRLTVV.

This chain uses TRBV5-1 with TRBJ2-1; D is ambiguous. This CDR3 comprises 16 residues. Trimming cost V 0 bases and J 0 bases, with 10 bases left between them. Germline-derived CDR1 and CDR2 are SGHRS and YFSETQ. CDR3 DNA: TGCGCCAGCAGCTTGGAACGGTCAAGCTCCTACAATGAGCAGTTCTTC. It is translated as CASSLERSSSYNEQFF.

V is TRBV30 and J is TRBJ2-1; 7 bases match TRBD2. Trimming cost V 2 bases and J 0 bases; bases outside gene matches: 4. CDR1 is GTSNPN and CDR2 is SVGIG in the germline V gene (reference sequence). The CDR3 has 15 amino acids. The CDR3 DNA follows: TGTGCCTGGAGTCGTCCTAGCGGCTCCTACAATGAGCAGTTCTTC. Translating it yields CAWSRPSGSYNEQFF.

The chain has TRBV6-5 and TRBJ2-7, with 13 nucleotides matching TRBD2. There are 15 residues in the CDR3. Germline CDR1 MNHEY, CDR2 SVGAGI. After removal of 2 bases from V and 7 bases from J, the junction contained 5 bases not matched to a gene. This chain's CDR3 is CASSYGLAGAGEQYF. CDR3 coding DNA: TGTGCCAGCAGTTACGGACTAGCGGGAGCGGGGGAGCAGTACTTC.

Notes on this clone: Other DNA sequences from this sample encode an identical CDR3 as well. J is TRBJ1-5 and V is TRBV12-3 or TRBV12-4, with D perhaps TRBD1 (5 bases). The CDR3 loop spans 13 amino acids. Trimming shortened V by 3 bases and J by 3 bases, and 6 bases separated the two germline ends. The CDR3 region is CASSFGANQPQHF. Here the CDR3 DNA reads TGTGCCAGCAGTTTTGGGGCCAATCAGCCCCAGCATTTT.

In this sample, this clone turned up a few times. The J gene is TRBJ1-5, the V gene TRBV7-2; 11 positions match TRBD1. V was clipped by 2 bases and J by 3 bases; unmatched bases: 6. Germline V gene sequence: CDR1 SGHTA, CDR2 FQGNSA. The CDR3 has 17 residues. The chain's CDR3 is CASSLHGQGADNQPQHF. The CDR3 DNA follows: TGTGCCAGCAGCTTACACGGACAGGGGGCAGACAATCAGCCCCAGCATTTT.

The J gene is TRBJ2-2, the V gene TRBV19; no clear D gene. The CDR3 contains 12 residues. V was cut by 10 bases and J by 5 bases, with 11 bases left in between. CDR1 is LNHDA, CDR2 SQIVND, per germline (reference sequence). CDR3 DNA: TGTGCCACAACCCCCCGTACCGGGGAGCTGTTTTTT. Translated: CATTPRTGELFF.

The CDR3 bases are TGTGCCAGCAGCTTAGCAGCCGGGGAGCTGTTTTTT. It encodes CASSLAAGELFF. The V and J genes are TRBV7-9 and TRBJ2-2; no clear D. This CDR3 has 12 amino acids. The germline V gene encodes CDR1 SEHNR and CDR2 FQNEAQ (reference sequence). V was clipped by 0 bases and J by 6 bases, with 2 bases between them. The full variable domain, in which reference TRBV7-9 and TRBJ2-2 provide the parts outside the CDR3, is DTGVSQNPRHKITKRGQNVTFRCDPISEHNRLYWYRQTLGQGPEFLTYFQNEAQLEKSRLLSDRFSAERPKGSFSTLEIQRTEQGDSAMYLCASSLAAGELFFGEGSRLTVL.

The chain joins TRBV14 to TRBJ2-3; 8 nucleotides align to TRBD1. Per germline, CDR1 SGHDN and CDR2 FVKESK. This CDR3 has 15 residues. The V segment lost 4 bases and the J segment 3 bases; nucleotides outside the gene matches: 6. CDR3 DNA sequence: TGTGCCAGCAGCCCTGGACAGGGCCAGACAGATACGCAGTATTTT. Translated: CASSPGQGQTDTQYF.

The rearrangement links TRBV11-2 to TRBJ2-1; 9 nucleotides align to TRBD1. The V gene's germline CDR1 is SGHAT and CDR2 FQNNGV. The V gene end was trimmed by 5 bases and the J gene end by 4 bases; junction bases not matched to a gene: 12. The length of the CDR3 is 17 residues. Written as DNA, the CDR3 is TGTGCCAGCAGCACCGGACAGGGGCGACGGGTGTACAATGAGCAGTTCTTC. This translates into CASSTGQGRRVYNEQFF. Complete variable domain (other parts from reference TRBV11-2 and TRBJ2-1): EAGVAQSPRYKIIEKRQSVAFWCNPISGHATLYWYQQILGQGPKLLIQFQNNGVVDDSQLPKDRFSAERLKGVDSTLKIQPAKLEDSAVYLCASSTGQGRRVYNEQFFGPGTRLTVL.

A single count supports this clone. The chain carries TRBV6-4 and TRBJ2-3; 8 bases line up with TRBD2. With 6 bases clipped from V and 1 base from J, the junction kept 0 bases outside the gene matches. Germline values: CDR1 MRHNA, CDR2 SNTAGT. The length of the CDR3 is 13 residues. CDR3 sequence (DNA): TGTGCCAGCAGACTAGCGGGCACAGATACGCAGTATTTT. This sequence encodes CASRLAGTDTQYF.

CDR3 in DNA: TGTGCCAGCAGCTTAATCGGCCTAGCAGGCACAGATACGCAGTATTTT. This translates into CASSLIGLAGTDTQYF. The genes are TRBV7-2 and TRBJ2-3, with a tentative D call TRBD2 (5 bases). Per the germline V gene, CDR1 is SGHTA and CDR2 is FQGNSA. The CDR3 is 16 residues long. V gave up 2 bases and J gave up 1 base, with 13 bases separating them.

This clone was detected only a few times. The V and J genes are TRBV7-9 and TRBJ2-6; 7 positions match TRBD1. The CDR3 totals 16 residues. Unmatched junction bases numbered 4, after V lost 5 bases and J lost 0 bases. The germline V gene has CDR1 SEHNR and CDR2 FQNEAQ (reference sequence). The CDR3 bases are TGTGCCAGCAGCCCGGGACAGTTCTCTGGGGCCAACGTCCTGACTTTC. This sequence encodes CASSPGQFSGANVLTF.

The CDR3 bases are TGTGCCAGCAGCCCCCGGGGACAGGGGACAATCGAGCAGTACTTC. Its translation is CASSPRGQGTIEQYF. V usage is TRBV6-2 or TRBV6-3 and J usage is TRBJ2-7; 10 bases line up with TRBD1. CDR1 is MNHEY, CDR2 SVGEGT, per germline. After removal of 6 bases from V and 6 bases from J, the junction contained 11 bases not matched to a gene. This CDR3 contains 15 residues.